The clone carrying this T cell receptor (beta chain) was counted a single time. These data originate in a study of blood T cell repertoires in COVID-19. Study in general: COVID-19 samples collected from the United States, Italy and Spain covered acute and convalescent phases.

The protocol was immunoSEQ multiplex PCR, while the TCRdb copy is restricted to in-frame clones and leaves out a portion. The data hold hundreds of thousands of clones, with 70% to 90% observed a single time. Seattle researchers signed up patients amid active infection and tracked them longitudinally. The specimen sequenced was peripheral blood. The sequence came from a woman aged 60 to 75 with COVID-19, enrolled during active disease.

CDR3 sequence reads: CASSWTGGDQPQHF. The CDR3 DNA sequence: TGTGCCAGCAGCTGGACAGGAGGGGATCAGCCCCAGCATTTT. The J gene is TRBJ1-5, the V gene TRBV7-8, with 7 nucleotides matching TRBD1. Germline CDR1 and CDR2: SGHVS and FQNEAQ. J was trimmed by 5 bases and V by 4 bases; bases with no gene match: 5. The CDR3 loop spans 14 amino acids.